Detailed here is one T cell receptor (beta chain). Its cognate antigen is unknown. This entry is derived from a study of T-cell memory formation after mild COVID-19. General study points: Detection of some responders pre-infection suggested pre-existing cross-reactive memory T cells participated. A second wave expanding day 15 to 37 was CD4+-biased; contracting clones were balanced.

Each CDR3 protein is one row after TCRdb ran MiXCR on the 5' RACE reads. This table holds hundreds of thousands of distinct CDR3 sequences, over 25% found once. This CDR3 region has 17 residues. Germline V lookup: CDR1 PRHDT, CDR2 FYEKMQ (reference sequence). V was clipped by 5 bases and J by 5 bases; unmatched bases: 9. The genes are TRBV13 and TRBJ2-1; 13 bases line up with TRBD2. The receptor comes from an adult woman who had mild COVID-19 (a few samples of this study predate the infection). Cell type and time point are not known. The sequencing input was PBMCs or a T cell subset sorted from them (not recorded which). In DNA, the CDR3 is TGTGCCAGCAGCCCCGGACTAGCGGGAGTGAGAGACAATGAGCAGTTCTTC. Translated, it gives CASSPGLAGVRDNEQFF.